This is a list of T cell receptor beta chains from one sample in a study of technical replicates of blood from a few donors. The repertoire was sequenced with immunoSEQ multiplex PCR; TCRdb's copy has only in-frame clones and lacks some. The table lists 55,000 to 75,000 clones, around 87% of them singletons, with about 5.2% in the top ten. The sample was PBMCs. Receptor source: a human donor in good health. Some clones in this sample may be carry-over from other donors' samples. The conserved cysteine and the conserved F or W are not part of the CDR3 here. The listing skips clone size in some rows; elsewhere it reads once, few, many or a size class.

v_gene,j_gene,abundance,CDR3aa
TRBV5-1,TRBJ2-5,-,ASSPQGFGETQY
TRBV6-6,TRBJ1-1,few,ASRIATGGHTEAF
TRBV5-1,TRBJ2-1,-,ASSSTTSSYNEQF
TRBV2,TRBJ1-2,-,ASSFQPPTGAHYGYT
TRBV7-9,TRBJ1-5,-,ASSQGPGRDFNQPQH
TRBV4-2,TRBJ2-3,-,ASSRGVRDVSDTQY
TRBV29-1,TRBJ2-3,-,SVQAGGTDTQY
TRBV4-1,TRBJ2-7,-,ASSQEDGAVILRKQY
TRBV7-9,TRBJ2-7,-,ASSLGARVAGYSEQY
TRBV6-5,TRBJ1-2,-,ASSYSAGGLGYT
TRBV27,TRBJ1-1,-,ARTKVGAF
TRBV7-8,TRBJ1-3,-,ASSPGVGASGNTIY
TRBV29-1,TRBJ2-1,-,SVEGLAGFSISNEQF
TRBV7-2,TRBJ2-5,-,ASSSSSGGAGRETQY
TRBV7-9,TRBJ2-1,-,ASSRPGGGRRVEQF
TRBV28,TRBJ2-7,-,ASRRTGISYEQY
TRBV27,TRBJ2-7,-,ASSLLGTSGNYEQY
TRBV20-1,TRBJ2-1,-,SSGPSNEQF
TRBV2,TRBJ2-7,-,ASSGVGGEQY
TRBV4-1,TRBJ2-2,-,ASSPQGTGINTGELF
TRBV7-9,TRBJ2-7,medium-sized,ASSPPGEPYEQY
TRBV9,TRBJ2-7,-,ASSVGQLNYEQY
TRBV25-1,TRBJ2-6,-,ASSDSGVSGANVLT
TRBV15,TRBJ2-1,-,ATSTPREASNEQF
TRBV27,TRBJ2-2,-,ASSLYRGRELF
TRBV5-5,TRBJ2-1,-,ASSLSTVSYNEQF
TRBV11-2,TRBJ2-6,-,ASSTYSGANVLT
TRBV7-8,TRBJ1-5,-,ASSIGGRNGNQPQH
TRBV11-2,TRBJ2-3,-,ASSFSGGYTDTQY
TRBV15,TRBJ1-1,-,ATSGRQVLNTEAF
TRBV4-1,TRBJ1-6,-,ASSHQGLGNSPLH
TRBV15,TRBJ2-5,-,ATSRGLLAGTQETQY
TRBV7-2,TRBJ1-1,-,ASSRPGPTEAF
TRBV7-8,TRBJ1-5,-,ASSLFGVVNQPQH
TRBV6-5,TRBJ1-2,-,ASSYTYRGGRNGYT
TRBV9,TRBJ2-3,-,ASSVALRGGTDTQY
TRBV7-9,TRBJ1-5,-,ASSRAGTENSNQPQH
TRBV9,TRBJ1-2,-,ASSGRGGTRDGYT
TRBV4-3,TRBJ2-7,-,ASSRTDDGSEQY
TRBV7-9,TRBJ1-3,-,ASSLTPKGPYSGNTIY
TRBV2,TRBJ2-3,-,ASLAGGPSDTQY
TRBV30,TRBJ1-5,few,AWSVQGDQPQH
TRBV11-2,TRBJ1-1,-,ASSLGSVNTEAF
TRBV18,TRBJ2-7,-,ASSQGTRETYEQY
TRBV6-1,TRBJ1-6,-,ASSGASTPLRLSPLH
TRBV6-6,TRBJ2-5,-,ASSYASGTLEETQY
TRBV4-3,TRBJ2-5,-,ASSQDLERETQY
TRBV18,TRBJ1-2,-,ASSSTLDRASGYT
TRBV2,TRBJ2-7,-,ASSSFPEQY
TRBV6-4,TRBJ2-7,-,ANILAGGSYEQY
TRBV5-4,TRBJ2-3,-,ASSYGTASTDTQY
TRBV4-1,TRBJ2-3,-,ASTGDIGTDTQY
TRBV5-5,TRBJ1-6,-,ASSLTGESPLH
TRBV28,TRBJ2-5,-,ASIKGGAHGETQY
TRBV4-3,TRBJ1-3,-,ASSQVVTGGIGSGNTIY
TRBV18,TRBJ2-7,-,ASSPRVSWEQY
TRBV6-5,TRBJ1-2,-,ASSPGQNYGYT
TRBV6-5,TRBJ1-4,-,ASRGGATNEKLF
TRBV5-4,TRBJ2-7,once,ASSFAGTYEQY
TRBV5-5,TRBJ2-3,-,ASQNSGRADTQY